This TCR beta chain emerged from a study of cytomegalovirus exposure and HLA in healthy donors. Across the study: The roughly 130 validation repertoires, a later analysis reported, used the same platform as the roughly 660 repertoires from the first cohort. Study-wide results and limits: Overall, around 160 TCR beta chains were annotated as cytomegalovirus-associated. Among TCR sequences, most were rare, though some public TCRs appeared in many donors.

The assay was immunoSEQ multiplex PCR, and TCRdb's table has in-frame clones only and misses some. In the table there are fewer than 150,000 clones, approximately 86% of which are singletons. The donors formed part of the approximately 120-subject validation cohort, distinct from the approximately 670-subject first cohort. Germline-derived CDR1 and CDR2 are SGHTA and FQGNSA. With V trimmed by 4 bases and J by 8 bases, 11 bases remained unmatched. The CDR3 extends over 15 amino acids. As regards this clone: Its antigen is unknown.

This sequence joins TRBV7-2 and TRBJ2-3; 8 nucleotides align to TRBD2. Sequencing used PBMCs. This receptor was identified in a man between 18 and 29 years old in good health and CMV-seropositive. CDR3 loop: CASSSRETSAVTQYF. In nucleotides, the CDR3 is TGTGCCAGCAGCTCAAGAGAGACTAGCGCGGTTACGCAGTATTTT.